This TCR beta chain was retrieved from a study of blood T cell repertoires in COVID-19. Study context: The United States, Italy and Spain were the sources of the acute and convalescent COVID-19 samples.

Profiled with immunoSEQ multiplex PCR; TCRdb holds only in-frame clones, not every one. The data hold 290,000 or so clones, with approximately 86% observed a single time. CDR3 length equals 13 residues. CDR1 is SGHAT and CDR2 is FQNNGV in the germline V gene. V was trimmed by 2 bases and J by 7 bases, leaving 11 bases between them. V usage is TRBV11-2 and J usage is TRBJ1-1, with a possible D match to TRBD1 (5 bases). Sequenced material: peripheral blood. This receptor was obtained from a man aged 70 or older with acute or convalescent COVID-19. CDR3 residues: CASSLRSGIEAFF. The CDR3 DNA reads TGTGCCAGCAGCTTAAGGTCAGGGATTGAAGCTTTCTTT.